A selection of T cell receptor beta chains follows, all from one sample in a study of shared clonotypes between healthy human individuals. Clones were sequenced by immunoSEQ multiplex PCR, and TCRdb holds only the in-frame ones, with some missing. The sample comprises 1,100,000 or so clones, 70% to 80% of which are singletons, and approximately 0.52% rests with the top ten. The sample consisted of memory CD4+ T cells from PBMCs. The receptors derive from a man aged 18 to 30 in good health. Some clones in this sample may be carry-over from other donors' samples. CDR3s include the opening cysteine and the closing phenylalanine or tryptophan. The D gene is left open where the match is weak. Rows may omit the clone size; those that give it use once, few, many or a size class.

V gene	J gene	clone size	D gene	CDR3 DNA	CDR3 protein
TRBV6-4	TRBJ1-2	-	TRBD1	TGTGCCAGCAGCCCTGGACAGGGACTTGGCTACACCTTC	CASSPGQGLGYTF
TRBV5-1	TRBJ2-7	-	TRBD2	TGCGCCAGCAGCTCAACTAGCGGGAGTTACGAGCAGTACTTC	CASSSTSGSYEQYF
TRBV11-2	TRBJ2-5	few	-	TGTGCCAGCAGCTCCGGGGTCGGGGAGACCCAGTACTTC	CASSSGVGETQYF
TRBV10-3	TRBJ1-1	-	-	TGTGCCATCGCCGGACAGTCTCTCACTGAAGCTTTCTTT	CAIAGQSLTEAFF
TRBV5-1	TRBJ2-5	-	-	TGCGCCAGCAGCCGATGGACAGAAGAGACCCAGTACTTC	CASSRWTEETQYF
TRBV21-1	TRBJ2-2	once	-	TGTGCCAGCACCCTGGGGACGCCCTCCGGGGAGCTGTTTTTT	CASTLGTPSGELFF
TRBV12-5	TRBJ1-1	-	-	TGTGCTAGTGGGGGCCGGGGGGTGAACACTGAAGCTTTCTTT	CASGGRGVNTEAFF
TRBV5-1	TRBJ2-5	-	-	TGCGCCAGCAGCCCCCCCGGGGGTGAGACCCAGTACTTC	CASSPPGGETQYF
TRBV7-2	TRBJ1-1	-	-	TGTGCCAGCAGCTTAGAGGCGGCCTCGAACACTGAAGCTTTCTTT	CASSLEAASNTEAFF
TRBV15	TRBJ1-5	-	-	TGTGCCACCAGCAGAACCGCAAGGGGTACTTGGCAGCCCCAGCATTTT	CATSRTARGTWQPQHF
TRBV7-2	TRBJ2-7	-	-	TGTGCCAGCAGCTTCGGGTATGAGAACGAGCAGTACTTC	CASSFGYENEQYF
TRBV28	TRBJ1-2	-	-	TGTGCCAGCAGTTTTGACAGCTTCACTAACTATGGCTACACCTTC	CASSFDSFTNYGYTF
TRBV11-1	TRBJ2-7	-	TRBD1	TGTGCCAGCAGCTCGGGGGGGACAGGGGCCGAGCAGTACTTC	CASSSGGTGAEQYF
TRBV28	TRBJ2-5	-	-	TGTGCCAGCAGTCCACCTTGGACAGGGAGGGGACAGACCCAGTACTTC	CASSPPWTGRGQTQYF
TRBV7-8	TRBJ2-3	once	-	TGTGCCAGCAGCTCCCTTTATCCGGAGTCGAGTGGAAATACGCAGTATTTT	CASSSLYPESSGNTQYF
TRBV2	TRBJ2-3	-	-	TGTGCCGTAAGGGACTTTACAGATACGCAGTATTTT	CAVRDFTDTQYF
TRBV11-2	TRBJ2-7	few	TRBD1	TGTGCCAGCAGCTTAGAGGGACAGGGATACGAGCAGTACTTC	CASSLEGQGYEQYF
TRBV12-1	TRBJ1-1	-	-	TGTGCCAGCAGCGTGATGCAGGGCGATAGGACTGAAGCTTTCTTT	CASSVMQGDRTEAFF
TRBV5-1	TRBJ1-3	once	TRBD1	TGCGCCAGCAGCTTCCGGGACAGGGGCAACGTGGCTGGAAACACCATATATTTT	CASSFRDRGNVAGNTIYF
TRBV28	TRBJ1-6	-	-	TGTGCCAGCAGTTCCGGATCGGGGGCAAGTTCACCCCTCCACTTT	CASSSGSGASSPLHF
TRBV19	TRBJ1-5	-	TRBD1	TGTGCCAGTAGTACAGGGGGTTTTATTTCGGGCAATCAGCCCCAGCATTTT	CASSTGGFISGNQPQHF
TRBV11-3	TRBJ2-7	few	TRBD1	TGTGCCAGCAGCCTGGGACAGGGTACCTACGAGCAGTACTTC	CASSLGQGTYEQYF
TRBV11-2	TRBJ1-2	-	-	TGTGCCAGCAGCCCAAAGCCAGGGACACTTTTCGATGGCTACACCTTC	CASSPKPGTLFDGYTF
TRBV5-1	TRBJ1-1	-	-	TGCGCCAGCAGCTTTCTCCAGGGGACCACTGAAGCTTTCTTT	CASSFLQGTTEAFF
TRBV7-9	TRBJ1-3	-	TRBD1	TGTGCCAGCAGCTCGAGACAGGGAGTACCGAACACCATATATTTT	CASSSRQGVPNTIYF
TRBV18	TRBJ2-5	-	TRBD2	TGTGCCAGCTCACCACGACTAGCGGGGCCCAGTACGACCCAGTACTTC	CASSPRLAGPSTTQYF
TRBV6-5	TRBJ2-1	-	TRBD2	TGTGCCAGCAGCAGGACTAGCGGGGATGGGAATGAGCAGTTCTTC	CASSRTSGDGNEQFF
TRBV11-1	TRBJ1-3	-	-	TGTGCCAGCAGCCACGAGGGAGGCTCTGGAAACACCATATATTTT	CASSHEGGSGNTIYF
TRBV5-1	TRBJ2-5	once	-	TGCGCCAGCAGCCTGGAGGGCCGCATAGGGGCCCAGTACTTC	CASSLEGRIGAQYF
TRBV4-1	TRBJ2-3	-	-	TGCGCCAGCAGCCAAGCGGGACTGGGGGATACGCAGTATTTT	CASSQAGLGDTQYF
TRBV28	TRBJ2-5	-	-	TGTGCCAGTTCCGGTACGGAAGAGACCCAGTACTTC	CASSGTEETQYF
TRBV6-5	TRBJ1-2	-	TRBD1	TGTGCCAGCAGTTACGCAGACTCTGGACAGGGAGGCTACACCTTC	CASSYADSGQGGYTF
TRBV2	TRBJ1-1	-	-	TGTGCCAGCAAGGCAGGCTCGTCGTTCATGAACACTGAAGCTTTCTTT	CASKAGSSFMNTEAFF
TRBV7-2	TRBJ1-2	-	-	TGTGCCAGCAGCCCCGACAGATTCTATGGCTACACCTTC	CASSPDRFYGYTF
TRBV2	TRBJ2-3	few	-	TGTGCAGTCGCCGGCACAGATACGCAGTATTTT	CAVAGTDTQYF
TRBV2	TRBJ2-5	-	-	TGTGCCAGCAGTGTTTCCCGAGAAGGGGAGACCCAGTACTTC	CASSVSREGETQYF
TRBV9	TRBJ1-3	-	TRBD1	TGTGCCAGCAGCTCCCTCGGGACAGGGGGAAACACCATATATTTT	CASSSLGTGGNTIYF
TRBV28	TRBJ2-2	-	-	TGTGCCAGCAAGAGTCTAGCGCGCTGGACGAACACCGGGGAGCTGTTTTTT	CASKSLARWTNTGELFF